This T cell receptor beta chain was retrieved from a study of T cell responses to AZD1222 COVID-19 vaccine. About the study: Pooled samples include second doses given at about 4 or 12 weeks.

Study-level findings and limits: Baseline antibody screening turned up just a handful of seropositive AZD1222 recipients. Reports indicate that nearly half of spike-specific TCRs are directed at unmutated variant regions. Females outnumbered males among donors, who were mostly white British; clonal diversity was possibly underestimated.

Comment on this clone: As yet, its antigen is unknown.

The assay was immunoSEQ multiplex PCR, and TCRdb's table has in-frame clones only and misses some. The sample consists of more than 100,000 clones, approximately 84% of them appearing once. Germline assignment: CDR1 MNHNY and CDR2 SVGAGI (reference sequence). CDR3 length equals 14 residues. V trimming: 6 bases; J trimming: 3 bases; junction bases outside the gene matches: 4. This clonotype was sampled from an adult in good health. Here the sequenced sample was peripheral blood, taken on day 0 of AZD1222 vaccination. The rearrangement links TRBV6-6 to TRBJ1-5, with 8 bases lining up with TRBD1. CDR3 DNA sequence: TGTGCCAGCAGATTGGACAGGGTCAATCAGCCCCAGCATTTT. This codes for CASRLDRVNQPQHF.